A selection of T cell receptor beta chains follows, all from one sample in a study of T cell repertoires in cytomegalovirus infection. Which antigens these TCRs recognize remains unknown. TCRdb reprocessed the reads via MiXCR and lists one record per CDR3 protein. Of 650,000 to 850,000 distinct CDR3 sequences listed, roughly 29% are singletons. Specimen: cultured CD8+ T cells from PBMCs, collected from culture after CMV antigen stimulation. The receptors stem from a human donor in good health (CMV status not recorded). Some clones in this sample may be carry-over from other donors' samples. Each CDR3 is given with its conserved first and last residue. Fields, in order: CDR3 protein, CDR3 DNA, J gene, D gene, clone size, V gene. D genes are given only for firm matches. Part of the rows lack a size; the others show once, few, many or a class for expanded clones.

CDR3: CASSQVYRASSPLHF; DNA: TGTGCCAGCAGCCAAGTTTACAGGGCAAGTTCACCCCTCCACTTT; J: TRBJ1-6; D: .; size: many; V: TRBV4-2
CDR3: CASSRGGSDGYTF; DNA: TGTGCCAGCAGCCGCGGAGGGTCCGACGGCTACACCTTC; J: TRBJ1-2; D: .; size: few; V: TRBV12-3/TRBV12-4
CDR3: CASSLSGSDNEQFF; DNA: TGTGCCAGCAGTTTATCGGGGAGCGACAATGAGCAGTTCTTC; J: TRBJ2-1; D: .; size: many; V: TRBV12-3/TRBV12-4
CDR3: CASSSHGRDTEAFF; DNA: TGTGCCAGCAGTTCCCACGGTAGGGACACTGAAGCTTTCTTT; J: TRBJ1-1; D: .; size: few; V: TRBV27
CDR3: CASSYHRGLAGDTDTQYF; DNA: TGTGCCAGCAGTTACCATCGAGGACTAGCGGGGGATACAGATACGCAGTATTTT; J: TRBJ2-3; D: TRBD2; size: .; V: TRBV6-8
CDR3: CASRGGLRQPQHF; DNA: TGTGCCAGCAGAGGAGGGCTACGCCAGCCCCAGCATTTT; J: TRBJ1-5; D: .; size: few; V: TRBV6-1
CDR3: CACSSQRQVSSYEQYF; DNA: TGTGCCTGCAGTTCCCAGAGACAGGTCAGCTCCTACGAGCAGTACTTC; J: TRBJ2-7; D: .; size: .; V: TRBV6-6
CDR3: CASSQDPSGGPEQFF; DNA: TGCGCCAGCAGCCAAGACCCTAGCGGGGGGCCTGAGCAGTTCTTC; J: TRBJ2-1; D: TRBD2; size: few; V: TRBV4-1
CDR3: CASSGDRGWNNEQFF; DNA: TGTGCCAGCAGCGGGGACAGGGGGTGGAACAATGAGCAGTTCTTC; J: TRBJ2-1; D: TRBD1; size: few; V: TRBV12-3/TRBV12-4
CDR3: CASSLTDRGDGEAFF; DNA: TGTGCCAGCAGTTTAACAGACAGGGGGGACGGTGAAGCTTTCTTT; J: TRBJ1-1; D: TRBD1; size: .; V: TRBV27
CDR3: CASSLWTSGANVLTF; DNA: TGTGCCAGCAGCTTATGGACCTCTGGGGCCAACGTCCTGACTTTC; J: TRBJ2-6; D: .; size: .; V: TRBV7-2
CDR3: CASRLLPSSYNEQFF; DNA: TGTGCCAGCAGGCTACTCCCCAGCTCCTACAATGAGCAGTTCTTC; J: TRBJ2-1; D: .; size: .; V: TRBV6-1
CDR3: CASSFLWRSLTGELFF; DNA: TGTGCCAGCAGCTTTCTCTGGCGTAGTCTAACGGGGGAGCTGTTTTTT; J: TRBJ2-2; D: .; size: few; V: TRBV7-2
CDR3: CASIVGRNHPQHF; DNA: TGTGCCAGCATCGTAGGGCGAAATCATCCCCAGCATTTT; J: TRBJ1-5; D: .; size: once; V: TRBV9
CDR3: CSVDKGHKKFF; DNA: TGCAGCGTTGATAAGGGCCACAAGAAGTTCTTC; J: TRBJ2-1; D: .; size: .; V: TRBV29-1
CDR3: CASSTYSPSNQPQHF; DNA: TGTGCCAGCAGTACCTATTCGCCTAGCAATCAGCCCCAGCATTTT; J: TRBJ1-5; D: .; size: once; V: TRBV6-6
CDR3: CASSLGPNNEQFF; DNA: TGTGCCAGCAGCTTAGGGCCGAACAATGAGCAGTTCTTC; J: TRBJ2-1; D: .; size: many; V: TRBV7-6
CDR3: CASKYDGGAYGYTF; DNA: TGTGCCAGCAAATATGACGGGGGGGCCTATGGCTACACCTTC; J: TRBJ1-2; D: .; size: .; V: TRBV27
CDR3: CASSRVTGWEQFF; DNA: TGTGCCAGCAGTAGAGTGACAGGGTGGGAGCAGTTCTTC; J: TRBJ2-1; D: TRBD1; size: .; V: TRBV28
CDR3: CASTWAGGSNSPLHF; DNA: TGTGCCAGCACCTGGGCAGGGGGGAGTAATTCACCCCTCCACTTT; J: TRBJ1-6; D: TRBD1; size: many; V: TRBV6-6
CDR3: CASSARGKDSTDTQYF; DNA: TGCGCCAGCAGCGCCCGGGGGAAGGACAGCACAGATACGCAGTATTTT; J: TRBJ2-3; D: .; size: few; V: TRBV4-3
CDR3: CASSPDSVAEAFF; DNA: TGTGCCAGCAGCCCCGACAGTGTCGCTGAAGCTTTCTTT; J: TRBJ1-1; D: .; size: few; V: TRBV11-3
CDR3: CASSELQGVPLSPYF; DNA: TGTGCCAGCAGTGAGTTACAGGGGGTCCCCCTGTCTCCCTATTTC; J: TRBJ2-1; D: TRBD1; size: once; V: TRBV2
CDR3: CASSLAGDSTDTQYF; DNA: TGTGCCAGCAGCTTAGCGGGAGATAGCACAGATACGCAGTATTTT; J: TRBJ2-3; D: .; size: many; V: TRBV7-6